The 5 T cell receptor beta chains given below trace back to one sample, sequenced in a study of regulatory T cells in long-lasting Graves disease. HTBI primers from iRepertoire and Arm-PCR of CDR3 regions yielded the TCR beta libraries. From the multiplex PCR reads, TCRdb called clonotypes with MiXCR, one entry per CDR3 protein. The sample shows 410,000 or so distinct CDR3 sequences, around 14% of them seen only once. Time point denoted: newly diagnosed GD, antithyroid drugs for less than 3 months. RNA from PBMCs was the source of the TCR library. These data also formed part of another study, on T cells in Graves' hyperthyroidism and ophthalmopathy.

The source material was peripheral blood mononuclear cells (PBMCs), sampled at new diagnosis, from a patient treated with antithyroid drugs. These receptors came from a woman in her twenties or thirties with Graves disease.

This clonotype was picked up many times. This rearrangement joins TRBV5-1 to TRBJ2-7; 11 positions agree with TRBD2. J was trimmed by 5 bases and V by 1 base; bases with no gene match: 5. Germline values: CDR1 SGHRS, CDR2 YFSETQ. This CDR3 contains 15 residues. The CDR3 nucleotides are TGCGCCAGCAGCTTGTTAGCGGGAGGGCCGAACGAGCAGTACTTC. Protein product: CASSLLAGGPNEQYF. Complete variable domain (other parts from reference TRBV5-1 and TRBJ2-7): KAGVTQTPRYLIKTRGQQVTLSCSPISGHRSVSWYQQTPGQGLQFLFEYFSETQRNKGNFPGRFSGRQFSNSRSEMNVSTLELGDSALYLCASSLLAGGPNEQYFGPGTRLTVT.

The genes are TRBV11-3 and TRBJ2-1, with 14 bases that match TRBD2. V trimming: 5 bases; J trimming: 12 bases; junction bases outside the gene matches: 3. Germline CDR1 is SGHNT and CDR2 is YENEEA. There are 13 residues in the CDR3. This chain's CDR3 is CASSQGTSGRQFF. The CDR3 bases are TGTGCCAGCAGCCAAGGGACTAGCGGGAGGCAGTTCTTC.

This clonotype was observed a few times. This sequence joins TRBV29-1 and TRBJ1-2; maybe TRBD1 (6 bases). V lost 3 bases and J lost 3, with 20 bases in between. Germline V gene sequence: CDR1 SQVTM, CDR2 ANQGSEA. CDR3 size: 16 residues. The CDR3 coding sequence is TGCAGCGTTGACTACTGGGACCGAAGGGGGGACTATGGCTACACCTTC. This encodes CSVDYWDRRGDYGYTF.

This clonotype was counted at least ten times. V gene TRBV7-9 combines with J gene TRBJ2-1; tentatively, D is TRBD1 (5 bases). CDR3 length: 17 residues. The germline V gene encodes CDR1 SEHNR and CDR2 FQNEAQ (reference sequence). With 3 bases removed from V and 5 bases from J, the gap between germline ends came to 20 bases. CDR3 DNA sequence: TGTGCCAGCAGCTTGCCTTTTGGGGCGCGGTGGAACAATGAGCAGTTCTTC. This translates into CASSLPFGARWNNEQFF.

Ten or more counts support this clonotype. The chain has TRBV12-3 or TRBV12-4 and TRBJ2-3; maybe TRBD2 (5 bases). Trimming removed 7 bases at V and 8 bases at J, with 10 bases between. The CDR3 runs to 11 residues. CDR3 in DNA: TGTGCCAGCACCCATCGGGGTACGCAGTATTTT. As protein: CASTHRGTQYF.